This T cell receptor beta chain was profiled in a study of T cell changes during pregnancy in multiple sclerosis. Trimming left V 2 bases short and J 6 bases short, with 7 bases between. This CDR3 has 11 amino acids. The germline CDR1 and CDR2 sequences are GTSNPN and SVGIG (reference sequence). The table came from immunoSEQ multiplex PCR; TCRdb's copy has only in-frame clones and leaves some out. The table includes 35,000 to 45,000 clones, 85% to 95% detected once. Sequencing used CD8+ T cells from peripheral blood mononuclear cells, obtained in the third trimester of pregnancy. The chain employs TRBV30 and TRBJ1-2; no clear D gene. The receptor comes from a female donor with multiple sclerosis, enrolled in a pregnancy study. In nucleotides, the CDR3 is TGTGCCTGGAGTACACAGAATGGCTACACCTTC. It translates to CAWSTQNGYTF.